This entry lists 26 T cell receptor beta chains sequenced from one sample in a study of cytomegalovirus exposure and HLA in healthy donors (dated by TCRdb to about 2017). The library was built by means of the immunoSEQ multiplex PCR assay. For the multiplex PCR, a mixture combining 60 forward primers for TCR Vbeta segments and 13 reverse primers for TCR Jbeta segments was used. TCRdb re-hosts the immuneACCESS table, in-frame sequences only. Its copies lack some clones; in the studies checked, an unresolved V gene accounts for under half of them, and the cause for the rest is not known. For this sample there are about 140,000 clones; approximately 78% appear just once. The ten largest clones represent roughly 2.9% of the sample. The sample consisted of PBMCs. The receptors shown here come from a female donor in good health and CMV-seronegative.

This clone was seen a few times. V usage is TRBV6-1 and J usage is TRBJ2-2, with D possibly matching TRBD1 (5 bases). V lost 6 bases and J lost 0, with 8 bases in between. CDR3 size: 14 residues. Germline CDR1 MNHNS, CDR2 SASEGT. CDR3 nucleotide sequence: TGTGCCAGCAGGTCAGGGACGAACACCGGGGAGCTGTTTTTT. Its protein product is CASRSGTNTGELFF.

The chain employs TRBV11-2 and TRBJ2-3, with D possibly matching TRBD2 (7 bases). Trimming took 6 bases from V and 5 from J, leaving 21 bases between them. Germline assignment: CDR1 SGHAT and CDR2 FQNNGV. The CDR3 runs 16 residues. The CDR3 coding sequence is TGTGCCAGCAGACGTGACCGGGACACGGGGGGAGATACGCAGTATTTT. Its translation is CASRRDRDTGGDTQYF.

This rearrangement joins TRBV19 to TRBJ2-4, with TRBD2 matching over 8 bases. The CDR3 is 16 amino acids. The ends lost 4 bases at V and 3 bases at J; junction bases unmatched: 8. The V gene's germline CDR1 is LNHDA and CDR2 SQIVND (reference sequence). Written as DNA, the CDR3 is TGTGCCAGTAGTACCTCAGGGGCGGGGGGCAAAAACATTCAGTACTTC. This codes for CASSTSGAGGKNIQYF.

In this sample, this clone turned up a few times. V is TRBV6-5 and J is TRBJ1-1, with 7 bases aligning to TRBD1. The V gene end was trimmed by 6 bases and the J gene end by 1 base; junction bases not matched to a gene: 8. In germline, CDR1 is MNHEY, CDR2 SVGAGI. The CDR3 consists of 15 residues. CDR3 bases: TGTGCCAGCAGGGCCCAGACAGGGCAGAACACTGAAGCTTTCTTT. It is translated as CASRAQTGQNTEAFF.

The rearrangement uses TRBV18 and TRBJ2-6; perhaps TRBD1 as D (5 bases). The ends were cut back, 4 bases at V and 2 bases at J, with 9 bases in the middle. Germline V gene lookup returns CDR1 KGHSH and CDR2 LQKENI. This CDR3 contains 15 residues. For the CDR3, the DNA is TGTGCCAGCTCACAAGGGGCAACTGGGGCCAACGTCCTGACTTTC. Its protein product is CASSQGATGANVLTF.

This chain links TRBV18 with TRBJ2-7; TRBD1 agrees at 8 bases. Germline values: CDR1 KGHSH, CDR2 LQKENI. The length of the CDR3 is 14 residues. V was pared by 4 bases and J by 3 bases, with 5 bases of the junction left unmatched. The CDR3 coding sequence is TGTGCCAGCTCACGAGGGACAGGTGGCTACGAGCAGTACTTC. It specifies CASSRGTGGYEQYF.

The chain is built from TRBV9 and TRBJ1-5; D ambiguous. The CDR3 totals 15 residues. Per germline, CDR1 SGDLS and CDR2 YYNGEE. V was pared by 0 bases and J by 0 bases, with 7 bases between. This CDR3 reads CASSVGQYSNQPQHF. In DNA form, the CDR3 reads TGTGCCAGCAGCGTAGGTCAGTATAGCAATCAGCCCCAGCATTTT.

V usage is TRBV6-5 and J usage is TRBJ1-6, with D possibly TRBD1 on 5 matching bases. From germline, CDR1 is MNHEY and CDR2 SVGAGI. Trimming shortened V by 2 bases and J by 7 bases, and 15 bases separated the two germline ends. CDR3 length equals 16 residues. CDR3: CASSYLGGINNSPLHF. Written as DNA, the CDR3 is TGTGCCAGCAGTTACCTCGGGGGGATTAACAATTCACCCCTCCACTTT.

The chain joins TRBV6-1 to TRBJ1-2; D gene uncertain. V lost 6 bases and J 0 bases, leaving 11 bases between the germline ends. This CDR3 has 14 residues. Germline V gene sequence: CDR1 MNHNS, CDR2 SASEGT. The CDR3: CASRLNPTNYGYTF. The CDR3, as DNA: TGTGCCAGCAGATTGAATCCTACTAACTATGGCTACACCTTC.

The chain couples TRBV29-1 to TRBJ2-1, with D tentatively TRBD2 (7 bases). V was pared by 5 bases and J by 4 bases, with 15 bases between. This CDR3 region has 14 residues. The germline V gene encodes CDR1 SQVTM and CDR2 ANQGSEA. As DNA, the CDR3 is TGCAGCGTTAACGGGGGGCGGGCATACAATGAGCAGTTCTTC. Encoded protein: CSVNGGRAYNEQFF.

This chain links TRBV5-1 with TRBJ1-3; D is unclear. V gave up 0 bases and J gave up 0 bases, with 7 bases separating them. CDR1 SGHRS and CDR2 YFSETQ come from the germline V gene. The CDR3 loop spans 15 amino acids. The CDR3 DNA reads TGCGCCAGCAGCTTGGACATCACCTCTGGAAACACCATATATTTT. Translated: CASSLDITSGNTIYF.

The chain couples TRBV4-1 to TRBJ1-2; TRBD1 might be the D (6 bases). The CDR3 sequence is 16 residues long. CDR1 and CDR2 from the germline V gene are MGHRA and YSYEKL. Trimming took 0 bases from V and 4 from J, leaving 15 bases between them. Here the CDR3 reads CASSQEGGARGYGYTF. DNA of the CDR3: TGCGCCAGCAGCCAAGAAGGGGGGGCGCGGGGCTATGGCTACACCTTC.

The rearrangement joins TRBV29-1 to TRBJ2-1; 7 bases are shared with TRBD1. With 8 bases clipped from V and 5 bases from J, the junction kept 15 bases outside the gene matches. Germline loops: CDR1 SQVTM, CDR2 ANQGSEA. The CDR3 has 15 amino acids. The CDR3 DNA sequence: TGCAGCATAAATCTTTCGGGACAGATGAACAATGAGCAGTTCTTC. Translated: CSINLSGQMNNEQFF.

This chain joins TRBV2 and TRBJ2-1; 14 positions match TRBD2. This CDR3 has 15 residues. The V segment lost 6 bases and the J segment 6 bases; nucleotides outside the gene matches: 4. Germline CDR1 SNHLY, CDR2 FYNNEI. CDR3: CASRGLAGGFNEQFF. CDR3 sequence (DNA): TGTGCCAGCAGAGGACTAGCGGGAGGTTTCAATGAGCAGTTCTTC.

This chain links TRBV7-9 with TRBJ2-1; D is possibly TRBD1 (6 bases). Per the germline V gene, CDR1 is SEHNR and CDR2 is FQNEAQ (reference sequence). V dropped 4 bases and J dropped 3 bases, with 16 bases sitting between them. The CDR3 covers 16 residues. CDR3 nucleotides: TGTGCCAGCAGCTCCTCGTGGACAGCTCGCTACAATGAGCAGTTCTTC. Translation: CASSSSWTARYNEQFF.

V and J are TRBV28 and TRBJ1-4, with 9 bases matching TRBD1. With 4 bases clipped from V and 8 bases from J, the junction kept 8 bases outside the gene matches. Germline CDR1 MDHEN, CDR2 SYDVKM. This CDR3 is 15 amino acids long. The CDR3 loop reads CASSSGQGQWEKLFF. The CDR3 DNA sequence: TGTGCCAGCAGTTCGGGACAGGGACAGTGGGAAAAACTGTTTTTT.

The chain is built from TRBV6-1 and TRBJ2-1; the D gene is possibly TRBD2 (6 bases). Germline V lookup: CDR1 MNHNS, CDR2 SASEGT. The V end was cut by 5 bases, the J end by 0 bases, with 11 bases between. There are 15 residues in the CDR3. The CDR3 region is CASSPSVDSYNEQFF. Here the CDR3 DNA reads TGTGCCAGCAGTCCTAGCGTCGACTCCTACAATGAGCAGTTCTTC.

The rearrangement links TRBV11-2 to TRBJ1-2; the D gene is possibly TRBD1 (6 bases). The CDR3 is made up of 13 amino acids. Germline V lookup: CDR1 SGHAT, CDR2 FQNNGV. Trimming stripped 5 bases from V and 2 bases from J, with 9 bases between. The CDR3, as DNA: TGTGCCAGCAGCCTGGGACAAAACTATGGCTACACCTTC. Translating it yields CASSLGQNYGYTF.

This chain joins TRBV2 and TRBJ2-2; 11 bases match TRBD2. This CDR3 is 15 amino acids long. Germline CDR1 reads SNHLY; CDR2 reads FYNNEI. The V and J ends lost 4 bases and 7 bases, in that order; junction bases with no gene match: 5. The CDR3 protein is CASSVAGGPFGELFF. The CDR3 DNA follows: TGTGCCAGCAGTGTAGCGGGGGGGCCTTTCGGGGAGCTGTTTTTT.

The V and J genes are TRBV7-9 and TRBJ2-2, with 12 bases matching TRBD2. Germline V gene lookup returns CDR1 SEHNR and CDR2 FQNEAQ (reference sequence). With 4 bases clipped from V and 8 bases from J, the junction kept 2 bases outside the gene matches. The CDR3 contains 14 residues. The CDR3: CASSSGLAGGELFF. The CDR3 DNA reads as TGTGCCAGCAGCTCAGGACTAGCGGGAGGGGAGCTGTTTTTT.

The chain couples TRBV30 to TRBJ2-2; a possible D gene is TRBD2 (5 bases). This CDR3 contains 14 residues. Germline-derived CDR1 and CDR2 are GTSNPN and SVGIG (reference sequence). Trimming cost V 1 base and J 9 bases, with 15 bases left between them. In nucleotides, the CDR3 is TGTGCCTGGAGTGATGAGGGAAGTACCAGGGAGCTGTTTTTT. The encoded protein is CAWSDEGSTRELFF.

The chain joins TRBV2 to TRBJ2-1; 8 bases line up with TRBD1. The CDR3 length is 13 residues. J lost 2 bases, V lost 8 bases, and 2 bases had no gene match. The germline V gene has CDR1 SNHLY and CDR2 FYNNEI. The CDR3: CASRQGPYNEQFF. The CDR3 coding sequence is TGTGCCAGCCGACAGGGGCCCTACAATGAGCAGTTCTTC.

V is TRBV9 and J is TRBJ1-2; D is ambiguous. CDR1 SGDLS and CDR2 YYNGEE come from the germline V gene. The CDR3 has 13 amino acids. V lost 1 base and J lost 7, with 11 bases in between. The CDR3 here is CASSVSSSGGYTF. In DNA, the CDR3 is TGTGCCAGCAGCGTATCCTCTTCGGGTGGCTACACCTTC.

This chain joins TRBV4-2 and TRBJ1-6, with a weak D call TRBD1 (5 bases). Germline-derived CDR1 and CDR2 are LGHNA and YNFKEQ. Between the trimmed V and J ends, which lost 0 bases and 0 bases, there was a span of 12 bases. The CDR3 spans 18 residues. The CDR3 protein is CASSQETAGGSYNSPLHF. The CDR3 nucleotides are TGTGCCAGCAGCCAAGAAACCGCGGGGGGCTCCTATAATTCACCCCTCCACTTT.

In this sample, this clone turned up a few times. This chain links TRBV5-6 with TRBJ2-7, with D tentatively TRBD1 (6 bases). The germline V gene has CDR1 SGHDT and CDR2 YYEEEE. This CDR3 is built from 13 residues. The germline V and J ends were trimmed by 6 bases and 4 bases, with 14 bases remaining between them. In DNA form, the CDR3 reads TGTGCCAGCATCCTACAGGGCGGGTACGAGCAGTACTTC. Protein: CASILQGGYEQYF.

The CDR3 nucleotides read TGTGCCAGCTGCCACCTCTCCGGGGTTACGAGGAACACTGAAGCTTTCTTT. Amino acid sequence: CASCHLSGVTRNTEAFF. The rearrangement joins TRBV27 to TRBJ1-1; no clear D. CDR1 is MNHEY, CDR2 SMNVEV, per germline (reference sequence). The CDR3 runs 17 residues. V was cut by 8 bases and J by 1 base, with 23 bases left in between.